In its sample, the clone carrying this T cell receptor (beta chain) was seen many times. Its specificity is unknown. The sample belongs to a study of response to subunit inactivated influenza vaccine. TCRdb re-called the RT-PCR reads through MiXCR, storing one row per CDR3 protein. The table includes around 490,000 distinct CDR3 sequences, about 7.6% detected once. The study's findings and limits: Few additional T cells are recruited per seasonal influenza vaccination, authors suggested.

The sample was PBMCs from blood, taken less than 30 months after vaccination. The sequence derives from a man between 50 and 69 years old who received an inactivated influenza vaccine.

CDR3 loop: CASSNRGFGEQYF. CDR3 nucleotides: TGTGCCAGCAGTAATAGGGGCTTTGGCGAGCAGTACTTC. The rearrangement joins TRBV2 to TRBJ2-7, with a weak D call TRBD1 (5 bases). The CDR3 runs 13 residues. Trimming took 5 bases from V and 6 from J, leaving 14 bases between them. Germline V gene lookup returns CDR1 SNHLY and CDR2 FYNNEI.